These 2 T cell receptor beta chains were all obtained from the same sample, sequenced in a study of blood T cell repertoires in COVID-19. Profiled with immunoSEQ multiplex PCR; TCRdb holds only in-frame clones, not every one. The data show about 210,000 clones, roughly 89% seen once. Input material: PBMCs or T cells enriched from blood (not recorded which). Receptors were obtained from a man aged 18 to 35 with acute COVID-19.

Comment on this clone: Distinct nucleotide sequences in the sample also encode this CDR3. The V call is TRBV7-3, the J call TRBJ2-7, with 7 nucleotides matching TRBD2. V gave up 1 base and J gave up 0 bases; unmatched junction bases: 0. CDR1 SGHTA and CDR2 FQGTGA come from the germline V gene. This CDR3 comprises 14 residues. CDR3 in DNA: TGTGCCAGCAGCTTAAGCGGGGGCTCCTACGAGCAGTACTTC. This encodes CASSLSGGSYEQYF.

The V and J genes are TRBV4-1 and TRBJ1-6; perhaps TRBD1 as D (6 bases). The germline gives CDR1 MGHRA, CDR2 YSYEKL. The V end was cut by 4 bases, the J end by 8 bases, with 21 bases between. The CDR3 covers 17 residues. The CDR3 DNA sequence: TGCGCCAGCAGCCTAACGGGGACACACGGAATGGATTCACCCCTCCACTTT. Encoded protein: CASSLTGTHGMDSPLHF.